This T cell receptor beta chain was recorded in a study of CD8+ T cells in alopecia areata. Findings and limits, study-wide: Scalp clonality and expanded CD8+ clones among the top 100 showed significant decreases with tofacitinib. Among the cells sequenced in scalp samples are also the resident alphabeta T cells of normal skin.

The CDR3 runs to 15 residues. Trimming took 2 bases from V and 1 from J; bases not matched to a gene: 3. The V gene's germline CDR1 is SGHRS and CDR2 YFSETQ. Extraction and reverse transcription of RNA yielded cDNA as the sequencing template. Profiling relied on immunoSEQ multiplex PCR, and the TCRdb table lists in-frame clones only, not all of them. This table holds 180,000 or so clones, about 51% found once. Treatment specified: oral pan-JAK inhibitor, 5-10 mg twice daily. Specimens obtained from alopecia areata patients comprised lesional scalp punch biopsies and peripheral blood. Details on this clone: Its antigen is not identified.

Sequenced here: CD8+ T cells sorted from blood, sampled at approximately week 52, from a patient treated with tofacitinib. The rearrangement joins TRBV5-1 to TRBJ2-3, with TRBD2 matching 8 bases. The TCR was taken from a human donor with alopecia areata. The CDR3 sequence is CASSLLADRTDTQYF. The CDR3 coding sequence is TGCGCCAGCAGCTTACTAGCGGACCGCACAGATACGCAGTATTTT. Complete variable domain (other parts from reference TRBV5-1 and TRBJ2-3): KAGVTQTPRYLIKTRGQQVTLSCSPISGHRSVSWYQQTPGQGLQFLFEYFSETQRNKGNFPGRFSGRQFSNSRSEMNVSTLELGDSALYLCASSLLADRTDTQYFGPGTRLTVL.